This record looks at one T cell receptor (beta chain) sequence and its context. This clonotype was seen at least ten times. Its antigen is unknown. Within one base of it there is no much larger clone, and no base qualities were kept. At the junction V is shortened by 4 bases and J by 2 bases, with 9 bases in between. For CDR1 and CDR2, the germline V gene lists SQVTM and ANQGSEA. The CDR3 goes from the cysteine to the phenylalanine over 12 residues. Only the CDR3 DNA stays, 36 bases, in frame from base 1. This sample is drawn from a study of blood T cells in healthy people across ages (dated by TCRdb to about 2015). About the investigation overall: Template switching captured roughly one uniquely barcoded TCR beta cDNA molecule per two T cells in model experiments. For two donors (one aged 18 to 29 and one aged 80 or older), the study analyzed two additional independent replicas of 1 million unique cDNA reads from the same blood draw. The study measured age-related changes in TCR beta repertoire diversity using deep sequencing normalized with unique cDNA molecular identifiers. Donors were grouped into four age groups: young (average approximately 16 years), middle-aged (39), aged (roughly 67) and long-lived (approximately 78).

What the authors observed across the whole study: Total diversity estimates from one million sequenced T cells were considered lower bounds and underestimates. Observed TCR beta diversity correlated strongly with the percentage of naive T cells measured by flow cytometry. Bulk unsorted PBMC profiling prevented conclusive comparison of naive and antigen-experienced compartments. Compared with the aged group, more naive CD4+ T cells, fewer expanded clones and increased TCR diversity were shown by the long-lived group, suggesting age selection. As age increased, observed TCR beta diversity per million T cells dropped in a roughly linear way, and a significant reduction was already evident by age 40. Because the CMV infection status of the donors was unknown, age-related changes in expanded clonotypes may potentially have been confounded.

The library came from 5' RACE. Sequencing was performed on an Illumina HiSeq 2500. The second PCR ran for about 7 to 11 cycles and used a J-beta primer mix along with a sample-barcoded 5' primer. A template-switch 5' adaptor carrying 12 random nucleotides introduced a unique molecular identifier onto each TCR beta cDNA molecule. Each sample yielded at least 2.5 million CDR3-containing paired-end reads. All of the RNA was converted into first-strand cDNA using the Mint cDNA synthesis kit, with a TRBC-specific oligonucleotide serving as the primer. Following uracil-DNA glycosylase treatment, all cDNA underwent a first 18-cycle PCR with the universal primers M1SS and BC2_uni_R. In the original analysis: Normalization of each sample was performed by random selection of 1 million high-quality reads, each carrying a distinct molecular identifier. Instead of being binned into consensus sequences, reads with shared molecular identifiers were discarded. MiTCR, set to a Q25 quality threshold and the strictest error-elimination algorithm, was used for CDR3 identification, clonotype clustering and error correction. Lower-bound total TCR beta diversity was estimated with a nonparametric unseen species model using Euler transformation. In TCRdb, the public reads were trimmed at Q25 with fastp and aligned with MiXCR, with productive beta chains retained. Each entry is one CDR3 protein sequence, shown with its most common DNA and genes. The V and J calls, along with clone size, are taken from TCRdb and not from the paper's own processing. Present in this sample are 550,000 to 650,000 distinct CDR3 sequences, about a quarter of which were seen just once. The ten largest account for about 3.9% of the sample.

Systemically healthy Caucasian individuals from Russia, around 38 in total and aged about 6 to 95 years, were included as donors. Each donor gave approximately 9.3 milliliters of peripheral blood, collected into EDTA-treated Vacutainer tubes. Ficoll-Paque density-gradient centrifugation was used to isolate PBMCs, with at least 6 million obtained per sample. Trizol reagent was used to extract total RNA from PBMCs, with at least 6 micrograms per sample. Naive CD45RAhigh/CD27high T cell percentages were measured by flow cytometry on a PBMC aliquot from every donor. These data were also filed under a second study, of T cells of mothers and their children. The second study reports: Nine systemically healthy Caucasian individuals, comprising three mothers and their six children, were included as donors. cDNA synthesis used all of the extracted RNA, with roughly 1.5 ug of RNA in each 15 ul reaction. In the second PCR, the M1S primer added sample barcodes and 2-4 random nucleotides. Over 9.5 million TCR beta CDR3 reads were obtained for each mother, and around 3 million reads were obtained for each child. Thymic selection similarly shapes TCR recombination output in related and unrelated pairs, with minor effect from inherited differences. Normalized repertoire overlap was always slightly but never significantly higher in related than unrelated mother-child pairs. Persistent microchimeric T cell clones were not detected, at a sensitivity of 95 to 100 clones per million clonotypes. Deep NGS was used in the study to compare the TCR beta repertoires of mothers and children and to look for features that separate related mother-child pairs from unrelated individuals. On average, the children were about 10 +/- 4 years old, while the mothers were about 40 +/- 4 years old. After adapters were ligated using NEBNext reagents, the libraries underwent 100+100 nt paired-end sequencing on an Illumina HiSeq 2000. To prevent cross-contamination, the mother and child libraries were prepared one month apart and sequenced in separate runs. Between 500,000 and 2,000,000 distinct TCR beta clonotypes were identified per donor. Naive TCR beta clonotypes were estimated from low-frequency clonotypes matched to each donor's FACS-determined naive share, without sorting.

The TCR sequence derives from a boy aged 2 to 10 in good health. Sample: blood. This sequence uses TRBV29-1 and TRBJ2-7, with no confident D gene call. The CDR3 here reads CSVVGTTYEQYF. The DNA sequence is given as TGCAGCGTTGTAGGTACGACCTACGAGCAGTACTTC.